The T cell receptor (beta chain) under discussion was sequenced for a study of blood T cell repertoires in COVID-19. The CDR3 is 15 residues long. Germline V gene data show CDR1 as MDHEN and CDR2 as SYDVKM. V was pared by 2 bases and J by 3 bases, with 14 bases between. The data were produced by immunoSEQ multiplex PCR, yet TCRdb's version contains in-frame clones alone and is incomplete. Among roughly 200,000 clones listed, under 80% were seen once. The specimen was peripheral blood. The rearrangement links TRBV28 to TRBJ2-7; D perhaps matches TRBD2 (6 bases). The sequence came from a man aged 45-60 years who had recovered from COVID-19. The DNA for the CDR3 is TGTGCCAGCAGTTTACTGGGCGGGAATCTCTACGAGCAGTACTTC. As protein: CASSLLGGNLYEQYF.